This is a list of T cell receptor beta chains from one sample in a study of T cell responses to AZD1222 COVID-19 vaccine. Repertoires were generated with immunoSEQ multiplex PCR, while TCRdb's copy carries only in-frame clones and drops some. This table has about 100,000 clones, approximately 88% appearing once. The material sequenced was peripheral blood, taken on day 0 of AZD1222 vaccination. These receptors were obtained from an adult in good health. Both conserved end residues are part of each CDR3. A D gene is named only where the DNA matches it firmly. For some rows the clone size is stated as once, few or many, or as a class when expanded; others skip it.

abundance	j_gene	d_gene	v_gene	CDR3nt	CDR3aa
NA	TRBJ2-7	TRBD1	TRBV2	TGTGCCAGCAGCCCCGGACAGGGGTTTCCCTACGAGCAGTACTTC	CASSPGQGFPYEQYF
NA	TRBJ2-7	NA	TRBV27	TGTGCCAGCCGCCAGACCTCCTTGGGGAGTGGAAACGAGCAGTACTTC	CASRQTSLGSGNEQYF
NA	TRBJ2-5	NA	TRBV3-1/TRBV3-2	TGTGCCAGCAGCCAAGATCACCCTAGCACCAAGAGGGAGACCCAGTACTTC	CASSQDHPSTKRETQYF
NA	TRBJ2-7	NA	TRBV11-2	TGTGCCACCTCTCCGCTCGGACGTCGTTCGGGAGTAGGCTACGAGCAGTACTTC	CATSPLGRRSGVGYEQYF
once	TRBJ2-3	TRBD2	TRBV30	TGTGCCTGGACTCGGTTCGCGGGAGAGGCAGATACGCAGTATTTT	CAWTRFAGEADTQYF
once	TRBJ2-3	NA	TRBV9	TGTGCCAGCAGCGTAGAGGTAGGCACCACAGATACGCAGTATTTT	CASSVEVGTTDTQYF
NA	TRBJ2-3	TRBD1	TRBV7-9	TGTGCCAGAGGGGGGACAGGTAGCACAGATACGCAGTATTTT	CARGGTGSTDTQYF
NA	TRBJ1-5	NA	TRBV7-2	TGTGCCAGCGCACGAGAGACCAATCAGCCCCAGCATTTT	CASARETNQPQHF
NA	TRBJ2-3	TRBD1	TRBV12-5	TGTGCTAGTGGCCGGATTACGGGACAGCAACCAGATACGCAGTATTTT	CASGRITGQQPDTQYF
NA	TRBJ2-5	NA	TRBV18	TGTGCCAGCTCACCACGGGAAGAGACCCAGTACTTC	CASSPREETQYF
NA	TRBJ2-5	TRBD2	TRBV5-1	TGCGCCAGCAGCTTGAAGGGGCCGATGACGCTAGCGGGAGTAGGGGAGACCCAGTACTTC	CASSLKGPMTLAGVGETQYF
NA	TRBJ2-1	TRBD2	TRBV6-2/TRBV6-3	TGTGCCAGCAGCTGGGGATTGAGGGAGGGGCAGTTCTTC	CASSWGLREGQFF
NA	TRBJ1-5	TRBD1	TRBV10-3	TGTGCCATCAGTGAGTGGACCGGGACAGGGGGGAACCAGCCCCAGCATTTT	CAISEWTGTGGNQPQHF
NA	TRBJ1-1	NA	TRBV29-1	TGCAGCGTTGTAGGGGGTATGAACACTGAAGCTTTCTTT	CSVVGGMNTEAFF
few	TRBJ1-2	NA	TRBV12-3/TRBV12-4	TGTGCCAGCAGCCGAGGGACAACTTATGGCTACACCTTC	CASSRGTTYGYTF
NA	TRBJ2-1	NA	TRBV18	TGTGCCAGCTCACCTGCGTTATACAATGAGCAGTTCTTC	CASSPALYNEQFF
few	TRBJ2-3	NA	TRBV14	TGTGCCAGTCAACGGGACTTCGATACGCAGTATTTT	CASQRDFDTQYF
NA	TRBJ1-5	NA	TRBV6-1	TGTGCCAGCAGTGAAACTCAGGGGCGACCCCAGCATTTT	CASSETQGRPQHF
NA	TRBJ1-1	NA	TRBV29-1	TGCAGCGTTGAAGATCGTGGGGGCCCGGCCCTTAACACTGAAGCTTTCTTT	CSVEDRGGPALNTEAFF
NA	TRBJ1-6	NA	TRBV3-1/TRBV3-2	TGTGCCAGCAGCCAAGTTCAAGATTCACCCCTCCACTTT	CASSQVQDSPLHF
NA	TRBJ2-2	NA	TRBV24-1	TGTGCCACCCGGACAGCGAACACCGGGGAGCTGTTTTTT	CATRTANTGELFF
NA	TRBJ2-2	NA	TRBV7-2	TGTGCCAGCAGCTCCGTCCCCCACACCAACGCGAACACCGGGGAGCTGTTTTTT	CASSSVPHTNANTGELFF